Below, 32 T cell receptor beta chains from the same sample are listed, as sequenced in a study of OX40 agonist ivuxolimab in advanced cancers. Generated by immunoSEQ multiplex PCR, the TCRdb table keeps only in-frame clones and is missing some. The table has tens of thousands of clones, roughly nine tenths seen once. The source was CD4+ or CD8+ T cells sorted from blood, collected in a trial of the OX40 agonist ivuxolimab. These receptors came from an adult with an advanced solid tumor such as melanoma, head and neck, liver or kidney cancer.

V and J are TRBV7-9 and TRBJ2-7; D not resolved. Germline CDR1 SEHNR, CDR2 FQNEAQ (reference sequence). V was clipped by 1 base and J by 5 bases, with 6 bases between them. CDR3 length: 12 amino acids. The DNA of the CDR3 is TGTGCCAGCAGCTTAGACTACGACGAGCAGTACTTC. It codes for CASSLDYDEQYF. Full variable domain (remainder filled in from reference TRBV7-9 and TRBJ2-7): DTGVSQNPRHKITKRGQNVTFRCDPISEHNRLYWYRQTLGQGPEFLTYFQNEAQLEKSRLLSDRFSAERPKGSFSTLEIQRTEQGDSAMYLCASSLDYDEQYFGPGTRLTVT.

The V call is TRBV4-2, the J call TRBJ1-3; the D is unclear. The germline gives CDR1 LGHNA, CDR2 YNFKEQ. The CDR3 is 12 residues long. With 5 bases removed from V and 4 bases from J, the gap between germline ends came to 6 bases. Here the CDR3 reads CASSFEGNTIYF. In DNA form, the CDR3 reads TGTGCCAGCAGCTTCGAGGGAAACACCATATATTTT.

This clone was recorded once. CDR3: CASSPSTGGYEQYF. CDR3 nucleotides: TGTGCCAGCAGCCCTTCGACAGGGGGCTACGAGCAGTACTTC. The chain employs TRBV9 and TRBJ2-7; 9 nucleotides line up with TRBD1. The germline gives CDR1 SGDLS, CDR2 YYNGEE. The junction had 5 bases not matched to a gene; V was cut back by 4 bases and J by 3 bases. The CDR3 is 14 residues long.

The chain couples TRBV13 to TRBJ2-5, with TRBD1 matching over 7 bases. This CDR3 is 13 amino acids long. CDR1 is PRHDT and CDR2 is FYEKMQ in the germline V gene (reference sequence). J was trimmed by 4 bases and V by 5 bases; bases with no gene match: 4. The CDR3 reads CASSEGARETQYF. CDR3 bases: TGTGCCAGCAGCGAGGGGGCACGAGAGACCCAGTACTTC. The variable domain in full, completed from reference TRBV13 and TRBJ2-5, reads AAGVIQSPRHLIKEKRETATLKCYPIPRHDTVYWYQQGPGQDPQFLISFYEKMQSDKGSIPDRFSAQQFSDYHSELNMSSLELGDSALYFCASSEGARETQYFGPGTRLLVL.

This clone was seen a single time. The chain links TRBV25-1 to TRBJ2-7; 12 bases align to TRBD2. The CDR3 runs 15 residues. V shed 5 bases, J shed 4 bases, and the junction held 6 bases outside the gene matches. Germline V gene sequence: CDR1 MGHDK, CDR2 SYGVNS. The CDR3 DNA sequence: TGTGCCAGCAGTACCCCCCTAGCGGGAGGGTACGAGCAGTACTTC. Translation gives CASSTPLAGGYEQYF.

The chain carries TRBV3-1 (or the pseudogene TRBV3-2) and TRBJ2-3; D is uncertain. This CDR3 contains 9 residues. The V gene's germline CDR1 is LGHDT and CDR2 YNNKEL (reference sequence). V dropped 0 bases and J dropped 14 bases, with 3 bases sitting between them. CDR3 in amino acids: CASSQDRYF. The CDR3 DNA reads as TGTGCCAGCAGCCAAGACAGGTATTTT.

This chain's CDR3 is CASSYSEGGTEAFF. The CDR3 DNA sequence: TGTGCCAGCAGTTACTCAGAGGGAGGCACTGAAGCTTTCTTT. The J gene is TRBJ1-1, the V gene TRBV6-5; D remains ambiguous. V gave up 0 bases and J gave up 4 bases, with 9 bases separating them. Per germline, CDR1 MNHEY and CDR2 SVGAGI. The length of the CDR3 is 14 residues.

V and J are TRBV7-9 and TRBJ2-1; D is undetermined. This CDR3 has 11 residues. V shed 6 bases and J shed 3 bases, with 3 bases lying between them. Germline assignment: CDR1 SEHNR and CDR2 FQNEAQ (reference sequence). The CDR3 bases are TGTGCCAGCAGAAACTACAATGAGCAGTTCTTC. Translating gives CASRNYNEQFF.

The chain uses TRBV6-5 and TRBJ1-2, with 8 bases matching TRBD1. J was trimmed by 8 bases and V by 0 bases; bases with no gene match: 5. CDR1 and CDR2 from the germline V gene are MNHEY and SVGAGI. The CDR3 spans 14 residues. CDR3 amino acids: CASSYSGQALGYTF. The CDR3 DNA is TGTGCCAGCAGTTACTCGGGACAGGCTCTGGGCTACACCTTC.

The CDR3 DNA sequence: TGTGCCACCAGAAGGACAGGGAGGCCCGGGGAGCTGTTTTTT. It translates to CATRRTGRPGELFF. The chain combines TRBV15 with TRBJ2-2; 8 positions agree with TRBD1. The V gene's germline CDR1 is LNHNV and CDR2 YYDKDF (reference sequence). The CDR3 length is 14 residues. Germline trimming cut 6 bases from V and 6 bases from J; bases unmatched to any gene: 6.

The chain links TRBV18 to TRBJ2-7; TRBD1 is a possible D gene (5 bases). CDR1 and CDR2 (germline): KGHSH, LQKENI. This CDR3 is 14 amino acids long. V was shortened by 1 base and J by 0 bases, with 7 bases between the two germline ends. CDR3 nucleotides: TGTGCCAGCTCACCACTAGACAGCTCCTACGAGCAGTACTTC. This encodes CASSPLDSSYEQYF.

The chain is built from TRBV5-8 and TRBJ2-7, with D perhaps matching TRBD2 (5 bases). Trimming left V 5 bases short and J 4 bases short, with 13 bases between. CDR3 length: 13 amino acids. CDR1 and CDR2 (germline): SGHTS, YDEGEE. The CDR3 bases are TGTGCCAGCAGGCCTTCCGGGGAGTACGAGCAGTACGTC. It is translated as CASRPSGEYEQYV.

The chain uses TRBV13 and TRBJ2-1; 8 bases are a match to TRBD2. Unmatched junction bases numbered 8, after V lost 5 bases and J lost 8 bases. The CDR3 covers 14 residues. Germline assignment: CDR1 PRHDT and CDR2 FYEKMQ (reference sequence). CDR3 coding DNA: TGTGCCAGCAGCCAACGGACTAGCTGGCATGAGCAGTTCTTC. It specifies CASSQRTSWHEQFF.

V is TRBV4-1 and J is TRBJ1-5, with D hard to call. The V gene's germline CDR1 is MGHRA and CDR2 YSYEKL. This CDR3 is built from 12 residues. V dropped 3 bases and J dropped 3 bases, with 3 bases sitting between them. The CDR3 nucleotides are TGCGCCAGCAGCCAGAACAATCAGCCCCAGCATTTT. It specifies CASSQNNQPQHF.

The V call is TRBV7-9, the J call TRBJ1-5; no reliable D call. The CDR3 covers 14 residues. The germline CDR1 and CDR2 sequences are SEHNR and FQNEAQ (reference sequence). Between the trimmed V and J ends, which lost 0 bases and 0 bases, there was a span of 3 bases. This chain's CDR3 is CASSLAGSNQPQHF. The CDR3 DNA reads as TGTGCCAGCAGCTTAGCAGGTAGCAATCAGCCCCAGCATTTT.

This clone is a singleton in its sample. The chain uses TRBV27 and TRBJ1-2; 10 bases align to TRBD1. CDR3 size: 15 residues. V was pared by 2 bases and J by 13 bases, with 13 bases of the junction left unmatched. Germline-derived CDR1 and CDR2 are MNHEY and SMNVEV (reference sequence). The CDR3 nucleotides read TGTGCCAGCAGTTTAATCCCGGGACAGGGGTCTTCTTCCACCTTC. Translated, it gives CASSLIPGQGSSSTF.

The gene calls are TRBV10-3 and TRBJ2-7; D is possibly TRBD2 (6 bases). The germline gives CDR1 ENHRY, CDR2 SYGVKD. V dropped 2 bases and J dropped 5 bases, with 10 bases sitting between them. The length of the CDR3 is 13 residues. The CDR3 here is CAISEEREDEQYV. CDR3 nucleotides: TGTGCCATCAGTGAGGAAAGGGAGGACGAGCAGTACGTC.

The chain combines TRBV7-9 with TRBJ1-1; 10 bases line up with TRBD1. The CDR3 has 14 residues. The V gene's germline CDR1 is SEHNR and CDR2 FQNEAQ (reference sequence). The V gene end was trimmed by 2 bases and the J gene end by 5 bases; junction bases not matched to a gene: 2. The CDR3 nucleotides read TGTGCCAGCAGCTTACTGGGACAGGGGACTGAAGCTTTCTTT. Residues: CASSLLGQGTEAFF.

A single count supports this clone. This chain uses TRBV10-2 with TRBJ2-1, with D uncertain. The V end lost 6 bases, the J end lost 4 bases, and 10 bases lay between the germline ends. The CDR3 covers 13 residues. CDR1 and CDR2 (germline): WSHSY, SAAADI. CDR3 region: CASRETLYNEQFF. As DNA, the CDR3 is TGCGCCAGCAGAGAGACTCTTTACAATGAGCAGTTCTTC.

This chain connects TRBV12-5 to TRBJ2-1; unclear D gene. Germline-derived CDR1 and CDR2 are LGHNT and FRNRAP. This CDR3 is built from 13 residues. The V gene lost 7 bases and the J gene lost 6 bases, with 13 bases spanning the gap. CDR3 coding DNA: TGTGCTAGTGCTCACAGCTTGAGCAATGAGCAGTTCTTC. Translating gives CASAHSLSNEQFF.

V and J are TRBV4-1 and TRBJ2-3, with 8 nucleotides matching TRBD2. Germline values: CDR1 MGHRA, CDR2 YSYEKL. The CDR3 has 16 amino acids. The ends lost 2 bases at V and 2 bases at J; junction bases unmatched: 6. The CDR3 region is CASSQSLAGITDTQYF. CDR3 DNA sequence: TGCGCCAGCAGCCAATCCCTAGCGGGTATCACAGATACGCAGTATTTT.

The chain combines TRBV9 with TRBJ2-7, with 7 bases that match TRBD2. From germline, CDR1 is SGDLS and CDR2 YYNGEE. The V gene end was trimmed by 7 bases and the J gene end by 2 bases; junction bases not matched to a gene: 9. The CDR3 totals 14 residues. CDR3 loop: CASGPGDYTYEQYF. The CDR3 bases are TGTGCCAGCGGCCCGGGGGACTACACCTACGAGCAGTACTTC.

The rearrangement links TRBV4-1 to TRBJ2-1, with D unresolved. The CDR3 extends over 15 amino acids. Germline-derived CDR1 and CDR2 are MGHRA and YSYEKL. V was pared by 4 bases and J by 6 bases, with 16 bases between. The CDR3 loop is CASSLTGLSPNEQFF. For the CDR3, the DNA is TGCGCCAGCAGCCTAACGGGTCTCTCGCCCAATGAGCAGTTCTTC.

CDR3 sequence: CASSRDSYNYGYTF. CDR3 nucleotides: TGTGCCAGCAGTCGGGACAGCTATAACTATGGCTACACCTTC. The chain carries TRBV6-5 and TRBJ1-2; 7 nucleotides agree with TRBD1. Per the germline V gene, CDR1 is MNHEY and CDR2 is SVGAGI. The CDR3 extends over 14 amino acids. With 5 bases clipped from V and 1 base from J, the junction kept 4 bases outside the gene matches.

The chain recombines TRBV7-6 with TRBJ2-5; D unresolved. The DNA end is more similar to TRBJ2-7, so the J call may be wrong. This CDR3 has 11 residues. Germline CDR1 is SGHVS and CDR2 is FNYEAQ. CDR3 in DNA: TGTGCCAGCAGCGAACACTACGAGCAGTACTTC. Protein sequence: CASSEHYEQYF.

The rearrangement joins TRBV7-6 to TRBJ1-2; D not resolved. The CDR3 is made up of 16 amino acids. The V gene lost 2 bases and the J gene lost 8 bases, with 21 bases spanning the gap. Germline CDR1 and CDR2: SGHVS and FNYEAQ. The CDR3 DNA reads TGTGCCAGCAGCTTACGGGCCGCGGAAAGGCCTGAGGGCTACACCTTC. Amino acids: CASSLRAAERPEGYTF.

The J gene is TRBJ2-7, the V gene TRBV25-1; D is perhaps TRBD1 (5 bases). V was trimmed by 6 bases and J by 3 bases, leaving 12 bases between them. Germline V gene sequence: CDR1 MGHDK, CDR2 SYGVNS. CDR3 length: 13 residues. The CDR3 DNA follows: TGTGCCAGCAGCTACAGCGACAGCTACGAGCAGTACTTC. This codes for CASSYSDSYEQYF.

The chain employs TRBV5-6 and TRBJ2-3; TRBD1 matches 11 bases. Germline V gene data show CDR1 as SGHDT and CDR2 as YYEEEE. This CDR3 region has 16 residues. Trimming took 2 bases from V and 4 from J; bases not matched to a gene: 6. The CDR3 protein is CASSFPPGQGADTQYF. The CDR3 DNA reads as TGTGCCAGCAGCTTCCCTCCGGGACAGGGGGCAGATACGCAGTATTTT.

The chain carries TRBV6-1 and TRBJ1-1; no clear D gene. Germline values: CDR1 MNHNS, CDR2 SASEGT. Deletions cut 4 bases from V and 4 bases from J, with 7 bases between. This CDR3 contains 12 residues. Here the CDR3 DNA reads TGTGCCAGCAGTGGACGACTCACTGAAGCTTTCTTT. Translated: CASSGRLTEAFF.

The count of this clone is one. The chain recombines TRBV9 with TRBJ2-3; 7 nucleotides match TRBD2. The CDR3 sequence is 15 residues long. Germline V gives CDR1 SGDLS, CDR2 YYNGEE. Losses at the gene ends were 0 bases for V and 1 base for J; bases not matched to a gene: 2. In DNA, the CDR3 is TGTGCCAGCAGCGTAGTCGCGGGGGGCACAGATACGCAGTATTTT. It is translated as CASSVVAGGTDTQYF.

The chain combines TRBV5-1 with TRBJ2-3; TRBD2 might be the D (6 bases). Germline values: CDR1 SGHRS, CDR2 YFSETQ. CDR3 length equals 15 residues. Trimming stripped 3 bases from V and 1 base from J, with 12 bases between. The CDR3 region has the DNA TGCGCCAGCAGCTCTGGGGCTAGCGGCACAGATACGCAGTATTTT. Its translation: CASSSGASGTDTQYF.

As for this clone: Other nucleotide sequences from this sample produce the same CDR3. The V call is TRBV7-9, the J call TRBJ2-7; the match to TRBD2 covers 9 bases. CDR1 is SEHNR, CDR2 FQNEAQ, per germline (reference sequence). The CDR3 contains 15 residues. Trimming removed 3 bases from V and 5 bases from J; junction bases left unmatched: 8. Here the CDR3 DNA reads TGTGCCAGCAGCTTTAGCGGGGGCCCAAGGGACGAGCAGTACTTC. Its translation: CASSFSGGPRDEQYF.